These T cell receptor beta chains were read from a single sample in a study of CD8+CD57+ T cells in acquired aplastic anemia. TCRdb re-analysed the reads in MiXCR, keeping a single row per CDR3 protein. The repertoire has about 190,000 distinct CDR3 sequences, approximately 49% of them found once; the top ten carry approximately 15%. Sequencing was done on a sample of sorted CD4+, CD8+, or CD8+CD57+ T cells (not recorded which) from PBMCs. Receptors were obtained from a human donor in good health, serving as a control. The CDR3 runs from the conserved cysteine through the conserved F or W. Each record gives: V gene, J gene, clone size, D gene, CDR3 DNA, CDR3 protein. D genes are given only for firm matches. For some rows the clone size is stated as once, few or many, or as a class when expanded; others skip it.

>TRBV5-6|TRBJ1-2|many|.
TGTGCCAGCAGCCTACTCCTTGGGGCTACTGGCTACACCTTC
CASSLLLGATGYTF
>TRBV20-1|TRBJ2-7|.|TRBD2
TGCAGTGCTAGTAAGCGGGAGTCTACCTACGAGCAGTACTTC
CSASKRESTYEQYF
>TRBV9|TRBJ1-5|.|TRBD1
TGTGCCAGCAGCTCAGGGGGGACGGGCAATCAGCCCCAGCATTTT
CASSSGGTGNQPQHF
>TRBV7-9|TRBJ2-1|.|TRBD1
TGTGCCAGCAGCCACATAGAATGGGACAGCTCCTACAATGAGCAGTTCTTC
CASSHIEWDSSYNEQFF
>TRBV7-9|TRBJ2-5|.|.
TGTGCCAGCAGGACAGCGGGGACCCAGTACTTC
CASRTAGTQYF
>TRBV7-9|TRBJ2-3|.|.
TGTGCCAGCAGCCGGGGAGGTAGCAACACGGAGACAGATACGCAGTATTTT
CASSRGGSNTETDTQYF
>TRBV7-2|TRBJ2-7|.|TRBD2
TGTGCCAGCAGCTCGCTATCGGGACTAGCGATAGTGTACTTC
CASSSLSGLAIVYF
>TRBV7-2|TRBJ1-2|many|TRBD1
TGTGCCAGCAGAAATATCGGGACAGGGACTGCTGGCTACACCTTC
CASRNIGTGTAGYTF
>TRBV10-3|TRBJ2-7|.|.
TGTGCCATCAGTGAGTCGACGGTTCTCCAATCCTACGAGCAGTACTTC
CAISESTVLQSYEQYF
>TRBV29-1|TRBJ1-4|.|.
TGCAGCGTTGTTCTCCCACGCTCACCGGTCGGCACAGATACGCGGAGTACTAATGAAAAACTGTTTTTT
CSVVLPRSPVGTDTRSTNEKLFF
>TRBV5-8|TRBJ2-5|many|.
TGTGCCAGCAGCTTGCAGACCCAGTACTTC
CASSLQTQYF
>TRBV15|TRBJ1-1|many|.
TGTGCCACCAGCATGGTAAGCGACACTGAAGCTTTCTTT
CATSMVSDTEAFF
>TRBV12-3/TRBV12-4|TRBJ1-2|many|.
TGTGCCAGCAGCCTACGGTATGGCTACACCTTC
CASSLRYGYTF
>TRBV29-1|TRBJ1-2|few|.
TGCAGCGTTGATAAGGGGATTCGGGGCTACACCTTC
CSVDKGIRGYTF
>TRBV30|TRBJ2-7|many|.
TGTGCCTGGAGCAGGGTTTACGAGCAGTACTTC
CAWSRVYEQYF
>TRBV20-1|TRBJ2-5|few|.
TGCAGTGCTAGCCAGCCCCAAGAGACCCAGTACTTC
CSASQPQETQYF
>TRBV5-5|TRBJ2-7|.|.
TGTGCCAGCAGCTTGGATGGGGGCTACGAGCAGTACTTC
CASSLDGGYEQYF
>TRBV7-2|TRBJ1-1|many|.
TGTGCCAGCAGCCCGAGAATGGAAGCTTTCTTT
CASSPRMEAFF